One sample yielded the 27 T cell receptor beta chains listed below, sequenced in a study of cytotoxic CD8 clonotypes in ibrutinib-treated CLL. Profiling relied on immunoSEQ multiplex PCR, and the TCRdb table lists in-frame clones only, not all of them. The sample includes some 150,000 clones, approximately 80% of them seen just once. Material: PBMCs, obtained after 36 months of ibrutinib treatment. Receptors were obtained from a human donor with chronic lymphocytic leukemia.

CDR3 in DNA: TGTGCCAGCAGTTACTCAGGGGTTAGGGTCCAAGAGACCCAGTACTTC. This gives the protein CASSYSGVRVQETQYF. V and J are TRBV6-5 and TRBJ2-5, with D tentatively TRBD1 (5 bases). This CDR3 contains 16 residues. V shed 0 bases and J shed 1 base, with 12 bases lying between them. Per germline, CDR1 MNHEY and CDR2 SVGAGI.

V gene TRBV7-9 combines with J gene TRBJ2-1; D tentatively fits TRBD1 or TRBD2 (6 bases each). The germline CDR1 and CDR2 sequences are SEHNR and FQNEAQ (reference sequence). The CDR3 length is 16 residues. Trimming took off 1 base at V and 1 base at J, with 11 bases between the two ends. The CDR3 sequence: CASSLVGGLSYNEQFF. The DNA for the CDR3 is TGTGCCAGCAGCTTAGTAGGGGGGTTGTCCTACAATGAGCAGTTCTTC.

V usage is TRBV19 and J usage is TRBJ1-5; 11 positions match TRBD1. The CDR3 consists of 15 residues. Germline lookup yields CDR1 LNHDA and CDR2 SQIVND (reference sequence). V lost 5 bases, J lost 6 bases, and 6 bases stayed unmatched. The CDR3 loop reads CASSPWTGGGQPQHF. CDR3 coding DNA: TGTGCCAGTAGTCCCTGGACAGGGGGCGGTCAGCCCCAGCATTTT.

Regarding this clone: The sample holds other DNA sequences that translate to the same CDR3. The chain employs TRBV29-1 and TRBJ2-4; no definite D call. Trimming took 4 bases from V and 1 from J, leaving 8 bases between them. This CDR3 contains 13 residues. In germline, CDR1 is SQVTM, CDR2 ANQGSEA. The CDR3 spells CSVGGLAKNIQYF. DNA for the CDR3: TGCAGCGTTGGGGGTTTGGCCAAAAACATTCAGTACTTC. Supplemented by reference TRBV29-1 and TRBJ2-4, the full variable domain reads SAVISQKPSRDICQRGTSLTIQCQVDSQVTMMFWYRQQPGQSLTLIATANQGSEATYESGFVIDKFPISRPNLTFSTLTVSNMSPEDSSIYLCSVGGLAKNIQYFGAGTRLSVL.

This chain links TRBV4-1 with TRBJ2-1, with TRBD2 matching 8 bases. The CDR3 is 18 amino acids. J lost 8 bases, V lost 3 bases, and 18 bases had no gene match. Per the germline V gene, CDR1 is MGHRA and CDR2 is YSYEKL. CDR3 coding DNA: TGCGCCAGCAGCCACCGCGGGGGGAGGGGAAGTGAGGCTTATGAGCAGTTCTTC. This translates into CASSHRGGRGSEAYEQFF.

The gene calls are TRBV25-1 and TRBJ2-3; D uncertain. Deletions cut 5 bases from V and 0 bases from J, with 15 bases between. Germline V lookup: CDR1 MGHDK, CDR2 SYGVNS. The CDR3 is 16 residues long. CDR3 coding DNA: TGTGCCAGCAGTCCCGTTTTCGGCGCTAGCACAGATACGCAGTATTTT. Translating it yields CASSPVFGASTDTQYF.

The genes are TRBV18 and TRBJ2-7; D is uncertain. Germline V gene lookup returns CDR1 KGHSH and CDR2 LQKENI. The CDR3 sequence is 15 residues long. V was cut by 3 bases and J by 6 bases, with 18 bases left in between. The CDR3 sequence is CASSPDQTSVSEQYF. The CDR3 DNA sequence: TGTGCCAGCTCACCCGACCAAACCAGCGTCTCCGAGCAGTACTTC.

The chain couples TRBV5-5 to TRBJ2-7; D is unclear. CDR3 size: 13 residues. CDR1 and CDR2 (germline): SGHKS, YYEKEE (reference sequence). Trimming left V 3 bases short and J 0 bases short, with 7 bases between. CDR3 loop: CASSWEFSYEQYF. CDR3 coding DNA: TGTGCCAGCAGCTGGGAATTCTCCTACGAGCAGTACTTC.

This rearrangement joins TRBV27 to TRBJ1-1; D is uncertain. Germline V CDR1 and CDR2: MNHEY, SMNVEV (reference sequence). V lost 8 bases, J lost 2 bases, and 15 bases lay in between. The CDR3 runs to 14 residues. The CDR3, as DNA: TGTGCCAGCTCCTTACATTACAGTAACACTGAAGCTTTCTTT. The encoded protein is CASSLHYSNTEAFF.

The chain uses TRBV7-9 and TRBJ2-1; D is possibly TRBD1 (5 bases). Trimming pared 5 bases from V and 7 bases from J, leaving 21 bases between. Germline CDR1 SEHNR, CDR2 FQNEAQ (reference sequence). The CDR3 runs 16 residues. The CDR3 DNA is TGTGCCAGCAGCCCCCTTGACAGTTTTGGGGCGAATGAGCAGTTCTTC. Translated, it gives CASSPLDSFGANEQFF.

The J gene is TRBJ2-5, the V gene TRBV18; tentative D call: TRBD1 (7 bases). The CDR3 consists of 15 residues. Trimming pared 3 bases from V and 2 bases from J, leaving 13 bases between. Germline V gives CDR1 KGHSH, CDR2 LQKENI. CDR3 region: CASSPSTGTQETQYF. The CDR3 nucleotides read TGTGCCAGCTCACCTTCGACAGGGACTCAAGAGACCCAGTACTTC.

This chain joins TRBV2 and TRBJ1-1, with unresolved D. Trimming removed 3 bases at V and 2 bases at J, with 7 bases between. The V gene's germline CDR1 is SNHLY and CDR2 FYNNEI. The CDR3 runs to 13 residues. The CDR3 region is CASSERENTEAFF. As DNA, the CDR3 is TGTGCCAGCAGTGAGAGGGAAAACACTGAAGCTTTCTTT.

The chain joins TRBV28 to TRBJ1-2; 7 bases align to TRBD1. Germline CDR1 is MDHEN and CDR2 is SYDVKM. CDR3 length equals 12 residues. V trimming: 5 bases; J trimming: 5 bases; junction bases outside the gene matches: 2. CDR3 nucleotide sequence: TGTGCCAGCAGTCGGGACAGTTATGGCTACACCTTC. This sequence encodes CASSRDSYGYTF.

This rearrangement joins TRBV5-1 to TRBJ1-1; no definite D call. V was shortened by 1 base and J by 0 bases, with 7 bases between the two germline ends. The CDR3 consists of 14 residues. CDR1 and CDR2 (germline): SGHRS, YFSETQ. CDR3 residues: CASSLMAVNTEAFF. CDR3 sequence (DNA): TGCGCCAGCAGCTTGATGGCCGTGAACACTGAAGCTTTCTTT.

The chain combines TRBV19 with TRBJ1-2; TRBD1 agrees at 8 bases. The ends lost 4 bases at V and 2 bases at J; junction bases unmatched: 3. This CDR3 contains 14 residues. From germline, CDR1 is LNHDA and CDR2 SQIVND (reference sequence). CDR3 region: CASSNQGANYGYTF. Here the CDR3 DNA reads TGTGCCAGTAGTAACCAGGGGGCAAACTATGGCTACACCTTC. Full variable domain (outside the CDR3, taken from reference TRBV19 and TRBJ1-2): DGGITQSPKYLFRKEGQNVTLSCEQNLNHDAMYWYRQDPGQGLRLIYYSQIVNDFQKGDIAEGYSVSREKKESFPLTVTSAQKNPTAFYLCASSNQGANYGYTFGSGTRLTVV.

The chain couples TRBV13 to TRBJ1-1; D remains ambiguous. Germline V lookup: CDR1 PRHDT, CDR2 FYEKMQ (reference sequence). Trimming cost V 6 bases and J 4 bases, with 24 bases left between them. This CDR3 is built from 17 residues. The CDR3 DNA sequence: TGTGCCAGCAGTCTCACGGACCGAGTTCCCTTTGTCACTGAAGCTTTCTTT. Its protein is CASSLTDRVPFVTEAFF.

The CDR3 DNA reads as TGTGCCTGGAGTAAAGGGACAGGGGTTTCGGAGACCCAGTACTTC. Protein sequence: CAWSKGTGVSETQYF. The chain carries TRBV30 and TRBJ2-5; TRBD1 matches 10 bases. The CDR3 consists of 15 residues. V lost 2 bases to trimming and J lost 5 bases; unmatched junction nucleotides: 8. Germline lookup yields CDR1 GTSNPN and CDR2 SVGIG (reference sequence).

The V gene is TRBV5-1, the J gene TRBJ2-2; D is ambiguous. V lost 6 bases to trimming and J lost 0 bases, with 6 bases between them. CDR3 length equals 13 residues. The germline V gene encodes CDR1 SGHRS and CDR2 YFSETQ. In DNA form, the CDR3 reads TGCGCCAGCATGGCCCCGAACACCGGGGAGCTGTTTTTT. Translated, it gives CASMAPNTGELFF.

This clone has a handful of counts. The V call is TRBV13, the J call TRBJ1-2; D not resolved. V was cut by 6 bases and J by 4 bases, with 12 bases left in between. Germline CDR1 is PRHDT and CDR2 is FYEKMQ (reference sequence). The CDR3 is 13 residues long. In nucleotides, the CDR3 is TGTGCCAGCAGAAGAAAGGGAGGCTATGGCTACACCTTC. Its translation is CASRRKGGYGYTF.

This chain connects TRBV20-1 to TRBJ1-4, with D uncertain. This CDR3 has 11 amino acids. Germline CDR1 reads DFQATT; CDR2 reads SNEGSKA (reference sequence). Trimming removed 2 bases from V and 7 bases from J, with 5 bases in between. The CDR3 coding sequence is TGCAGTGCTAGACACCTTGAAAAACTGTTTTTT. Amino acids: CSARHLEKLFF.

This clone was recorded only once. The V call is TRBV5-1, the J call TRBJ2-7; no definite D call. V was pared by 0 bases and J by 7 bases, with 11 bases between. The CDR3 runs to 13 residues. Germline assignment: CDR1 SGHRS and CDR2 YFSETQ. The CDR3 coding sequence is TGCGCCAGCAGCTTGGGGGCGGATAGAGAGCAGTACTTC. This sequence encodes CASSLGADREQYF.

CDR3 DNA sequence: TGCGCCAGCAGCTTGAGTCGGCTTTTTGTCGACGAGCAGTACTTC. Translation: CASSLSRLFVDEQYF. The chain couples TRBV5-1 to TRBJ2-7; no clear D gene. Trimming cost V 1 base and J 5 bases, with 16 bases left between them. Germline lookup yields CDR1 SGHRS and CDR2 YFSETQ. The CDR3 has 15 residues.

The rearrangement links TRBV6-1 to TRBJ1-1, with a possible D match to TRBD1 (6 bases). The CDR3 totals 14 residues. Per germline, CDR1 MNHNS and CDR2 SASEGT. V lost 5 bases and J lost 1, with 11 bases in between. CDR3: CASSQATGNTEAFF. DNA for the CDR3: TGTGCCAGCAGTCAGGCGACAGGGAACACTGAAGCTTTCTTT.

The V gene is TRBV2, the J gene TRBJ2-5; D is unresolved. This CDR3 comprises 12 residues. Germline V gene data show CDR1 as SNHLY and CDR2 as FYNNEI. The germline V and J ends were trimmed by 10 bases and 3 bases, with 12 bases remaining between them. CDR3 in amino acids: CATSWTEETQYF. CDR3 DNA sequence: TGTGCCACATCATGGACGGAAGAGACCCAGTACTTC. Using reference TRBV2 and TRBJ2-5 for the parts outside the CDR3, the full variable domain is EPEVTQTPSHQVTQMGQEVILRCVPISNHLYFYWYRQILGQKVEFLVSFYNNEISEKSEIFDDQFSVERPDGSNFTLKIRSTKLEDSAMYFCATSWTEETQYFGPGTRLLVL.

V and J are TRBV5-4 and TRBJ2-7; 9 nucleotides line up with TRBD1. Germline trimming cut 4 bases from V and 4 bases from J; bases unmatched to any gene: 3. Germline V gene data show CDR1 as SGHNT and CDR2 as YYREEE (reference sequence). The CDR3 is made up of 13 amino acids. Written as DNA, the CDR3 is TGTGCCAGCAGCCGACAGGGGGTATACGAGCAGTACTTC. This codes for CASSRQGVYEQYF.

This clone was detected only once. The rearrangement links TRBV2 to TRBJ2-2; the match to TRBD2 covers 7 bases. This CDR3 has 14 amino acids. Looked up from germline, CDR1 is SNHLY and CDR2 is FYNNEI. V shed 7 bases and J 7 bases; nucleotides not matched to a gene: 9. The CDR3 coding sequence is TGTGCCAGCACCCGCTCAGCGGGGATCGGGGAGCTGTTTTTT. Residues: CASTRSAGIGELFF.

The rearrangement uses TRBV7-9 and TRBJ1-1; 9 nucleotides line up with TRBD1. From germline, CDR1 is SEHNR and CDR2 FQNEAQ (reference sequence). Trimming at V came to 5 bases and at J to 5 bases, leaving 9 bases not matched to a gene. This CDR3 has 15 amino acids. This chain's CDR3 is CASSPRTGARTEAFF. For the CDR3, the DNA is TGTGCCAGCAGCCCTAGGACAGGGGCGAGAACTGAAGCTTTCTTT.